This TCR beta chain was retrieved from a study of blood T cell repertoires in COVID-19. Overall study: Collection of acute and convalescent COVID-19 samples took place in the United States, Italy and Spain. The cDNA or gDNA used as material had been derived from T cells, B-cell-depleted T cells, or PBMCs.

Authors' data handling: Estimates of nucleated cell counts were drawn from the amplification of reference gene primers. TCRdb's table, derived via immunoSEQ multiplex PCR, lists solely in-frame clones and lacks some. That table furnishes V, J and clone size, whereas the DNA furnished D and trimming. The sample lists approximately 74,000 clones; approximately 83% were seen once. The CDR3 contains 12 residues. After removal of 3 bases from V and 10 bases from J, the junction contained 5 bases not matched to a gene. Germline V CDR1 and CDR2: KGHSH, LQKENI. The clonotype was recovered from a man older than 75 with active or convalescent COVID-19. The sequenced material came from peripheral blood. The chain links TRBV18 to TRBJ1-2, with 7 bases fitting TRBD1. The CDR3: CASSPEQGSYTF. As DNA, the CDR3 is TGTGCCAGCTCACCTGAACAGGGGTCCTACACCTTC.